In its sample, the clone carrying this T cell receptor beta chain was seen once. The data were obtained in a study of blood T cell repertoires in COVID-19. Across the whole study: Acute and convalescent COVID-19 samples came from the United States, Italy and Spain. Nucleic acid was either cDNA or gDNA, and it came from T cells, B-cell-depleted T cells, or PBMCs.

Under the authors' procedure: How many nucleated cells were present was estimated from reference gene primer amplification. This table comes from immunoSEQ multiplex PCR, and its TCRdb copy is limited to in-frame clones, with some not included. That table supplies the V and J calls and clone size; D and trimming were determined from the DNA. The table has around 150,000 clones, about nine tenths seen once. The CDR3 runs 15 residues. The germline V gene encodes CDR1 KGHSH and CDR2 LQKENI. V lost 0 bases to trimming and J lost 2 bases; unmatched junction nucleotides: 2. The rearrangement joins TRBV18 to TRBJ2-7; 9 bases match TRBD2. The source material was peripheral blood. The sequence was obtained from a man aged 18 to 29 with acute or convalescent COVID-19. CDR3 amino acids: CASSPPAGGTYEQYF. In DNA form, the CDR3 reads TGTGCCAGCTCACCACCGGCGGGGGGGACCTACGAGCAGTACTTC.